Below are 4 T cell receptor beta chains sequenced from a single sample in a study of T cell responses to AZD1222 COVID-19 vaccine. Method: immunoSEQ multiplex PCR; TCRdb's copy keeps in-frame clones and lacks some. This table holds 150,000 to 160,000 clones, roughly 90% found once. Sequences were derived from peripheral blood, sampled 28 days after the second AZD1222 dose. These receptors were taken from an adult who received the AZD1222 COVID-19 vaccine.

This CDR3 is CASSQDVGLTDTQYF. The DNA of the CDR3 is TGTGCCAGCAGCCAGGACGTGGGCCTCACAGATACGCAGTATTTT. The V gene is TRBV5-5, the J gene TRBJ2-3; D gene uncertain. This CDR3 has 15 residues. V was shortened by 4 bases and J by 2 bases, with 14 bases between the two germline ends. Germline values: CDR1 SGHKS, CDR2 YYEKEE (reference sequence).

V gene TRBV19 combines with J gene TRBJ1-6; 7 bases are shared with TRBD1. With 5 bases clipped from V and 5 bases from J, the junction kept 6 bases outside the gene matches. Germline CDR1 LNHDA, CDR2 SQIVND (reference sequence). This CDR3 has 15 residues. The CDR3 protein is CASSPRQGDNSPLHF. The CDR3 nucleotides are TGTGCCAGTAGTCCCCGACAGGGAGATAATTCACCCCTCCACTTT.

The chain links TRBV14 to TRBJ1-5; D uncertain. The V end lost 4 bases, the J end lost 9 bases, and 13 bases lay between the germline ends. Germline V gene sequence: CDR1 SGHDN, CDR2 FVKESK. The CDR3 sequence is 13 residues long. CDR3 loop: CASSPGLGRPQHF. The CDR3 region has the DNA TGTGCCAGCAGCCCCGGACTGGGCAGGCCCCAGCATTTT. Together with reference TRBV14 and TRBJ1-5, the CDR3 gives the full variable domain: EAGVTQFPSHSVIEKGQTVTLRCDPISGHDNLYWYRRVMGKEIKFLLHFVKESKQDESGMPNNRFLAERTGGTYSTLKVQPAELEDSGVYFCASSPGLGRPQHFGDGTRLSIL.

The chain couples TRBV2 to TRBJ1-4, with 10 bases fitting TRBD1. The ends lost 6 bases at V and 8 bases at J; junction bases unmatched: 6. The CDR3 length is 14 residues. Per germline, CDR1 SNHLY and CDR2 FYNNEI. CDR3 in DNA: TGTGCCAGCAGGAAGGGACAGGGGCAAGAAAAACTGTTTTTT. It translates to CASRKGQGQEKLFF.